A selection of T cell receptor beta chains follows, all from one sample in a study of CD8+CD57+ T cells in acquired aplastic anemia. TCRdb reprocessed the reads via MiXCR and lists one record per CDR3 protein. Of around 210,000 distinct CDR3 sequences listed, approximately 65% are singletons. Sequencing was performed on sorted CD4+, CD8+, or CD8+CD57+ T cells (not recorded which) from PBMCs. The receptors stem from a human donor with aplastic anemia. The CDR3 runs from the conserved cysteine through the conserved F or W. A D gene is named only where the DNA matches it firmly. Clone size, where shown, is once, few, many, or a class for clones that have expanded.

CASTLAGVRYNEQFF,TGTGCCAGCACACTAGCGGGAGTTCGGTACAATGAGCAGTTCTTC,TRBV7-2,TRBD2,once,TRBJ2-1
CATSDTTSGRTETQYF,TGTGCCACCAGTGATACTACTAGCGGGAGGACGGAGACCCAGTACTTC,TRBV24-1,TRBD2,.,TRBJ2-5
CATSSQVRQGGEKLFF,TGTGCCACCAGCAGCCAAGTTCGACAGGGAGGCGAAAAACTGTTTTTT,TRBV15,TRBD1,.,TRBJ1-4
CASSASSGGSTGELFF,TGTGCCAGCAGTGCCTCTAGCGGGGGTTCCACCGGGGAGCTGTTTTTT,TRBV6-4,TRBD2,.,TRBJ2-2
CATRDTDTQYF,TGTGCCACCAGGGACACAGATACGCAGTATTTT,TRBV24-1,.,.,TRBJ2-3
CASSVGGINPLHF,TGTGCCAGCAGCGTAGGAGGCATTAATCCCCTCCACTTT,TRBV9,.,.,TRBJ1-6
CATSRLLQGSGYTF,TGTGCCACCAGCAGGCTCCTACAGGGATCGGGCTACACCTTC,TRBV15,.,.,TRBJ1-2
CAISEGEEKLFF,TGTGCCATCAGTGAGGGAGAAGAAAAACTGTTTTTT,TRBV10-3,.,.,TRBJ1-4
CASSDVGGDYNEQFF,TGTGCCAGCAGTGACGTGGGGGGGGACTACAATGAGCAGTTCTTC,TRBV6-4,TRBD2,few,TRBJ2-1
CASSLDIPYTEAFF,TGTGCCAGCAGCTTAGATATCCCATACACTGAAGCTTTCTTT,TRBV11-2,.,.,TRBJ1-1
CSVGGGEQYF,TGCAGCGTTGGGGGGGGCGAGCAGTACTTC,TRBV29-1,TRBD2,few,TRBJ2-7
CASSYSRFGETQYF,TGTGCCAGCAGTTACAGCAGGTTCGGGGAGACCCAGTACTTC,TRBV6-5,.,few,TRBJ2-5
CASRIPGTREETQYF,TGTGCCAGCAGAATACCTGGGACTCGGGAAGAGACCCAGTACTTC,TRBV6-1,.,few,TRBJ2-5
CASRLRQALTEAFF,TGTGCCAGCAGGTTACGACAGGCACTCACTGAAGCTTTCTTT,TRBV2,.,.,TRBJ1-1
CSARVTSGGNEQFF,TGCAGTGCTAGAGTGACTAGCGGGGGAAATGAGCAGTTCTTC,TRBV20-1,TRBD2,.,TRBJ2-1
CASSLDGFETESGELFF,TGTGCCAGCAGTTTAGACGGCTTCGAGACAGAATCCGGGGAGCTGTTTTTT,TRBV7-9,.,.,TRBJ2-2
CASSLWDRDSPLHF,TGTGCCAGCAGCTTATGGGACAGGGATTCACCCCTCCACTTT,TRBV7-2,TRBD1,.,TRBJ1-6
CASSVSSPLHF,TGTGCCAGCAGTGTTTCTTCACCCCTCCACTTT,TRBV2,.,.,TRBJ1-6
CASSVDPNQPQHF,TGTGCCAGCAGCGTAGACCCCAATCAGCCCCAGCATTTT,TRBV9,.,.,TRBJ1-5
CASSSLGSDTQYF,TGTGCCAGCAGCTCACTAGGGTCAGATACGCAGTATTTT,TRBV7-2,.,.,TRBJ2-3
CASSDSETRSYNEQFF,TGTGCCAGCAGTGACTCGGAGACTCGTTCCTACAATGAGCAGTTCTTC,TRBV6-4,.,many,TRBJ2-1
CSAPTRVNEKLFF,TGCAGTGCGCCGACAAGGGTTAATGAAAAACTGTTTTTT,TRBV20-1,.,.,TRBJ1-4
CASSPYGGPSYEQYF,TGTGCCAGCAGCCCCTACGGGGGGCCCTCCTACGAGCAGTACTTC,TRBV7-3,.,once,TRBJ2-7
CASSEQHRTGESEAFF,TGTGCCAGCAGTGAACAACATCGGACAGGGGAGAGTGAAGCTTTCTTT,TRBV25-1,TRBD1,.,TRBJ1-1
CASSLGSYRAYFYEQYF,TGTGCCAGCAGCTTAGGTAGCTACAGGGCGTACTTCTACGAGCAGTACTTC,TRBV7-2,.,few,TRBJ2-7
CATSDSWTGDTGELFF,TGTGCCACCAGTGATTCGTGGACAGGGGACACCGGGGAGCTGTTTTTT,TRBV24-1,TRBD1,few,TRBJ2-2
CASSAGTRGGEQYF,TGTGCCAGCAGCGCCGGGACTAGGGGAGGCGAGCAGTACTTC,TRBV9,TRBD2,.,TRBJ2-7
CASSLTGTSSETQYF,TGTGCCAGCAGCTTAACTGGGACTAGCTCGGAGACCCAGTACTTC,TRBV7-9,TRBD2,few,TRBJ2-5
CARRTWGSPYGYTF,TGTGCCAGACGGACCTGGGGTTCTCCCTATGGCTACACCTTC,TRBV7-2,.,.,TRBJ1-2
CGVEGPHTDTQYF,TGCGGTGTAGAGGGACCCCACACAGATACGCAGTACTTC,TRBV20-1,.,.,TRBJ2-5
CATSDFRGSYEQFF,TGTGCCACCAGTGATTTTCGGGGATCATATGAGCAGTTCTTC,TRBV24-1,.,once,TRBJ2-1
CASSGGSGEVSYEQYF,TGCGCCAGCAGCGGAGGAAGCGGGGAGGTTTCCTACGAGCAGTACTTC,TRBV5-1,TRBD2,.,TRBJ2-7
CSVEASGGPTDTQYF,TGCAGCGTTGAGGCTAGCGGGGGGCCCACAGATACGCAGTATTTT,TRBV29-1,TRBD2,.,TRBJ2-3
CAMAPSNQETQYF,TGTGCCATGGCGCCCTCCAACCAAGAGACCCAGTACTTC,TRBV25-1,.,many,TRBJ2-5
CASTRGSGRADTGELFF,TGCGCCAGCACCCGGGGCAGCGGGAGGGCCGACACCGGGGAGCTGTTTTTT,TRBV5-1,TRBD2,once,TRBJ2-2
CASKRGDGNEQFF,TGTGCCAGCAAAAGGGGGGACGGCAATGAGCAGTTCTTC,TRBV2,.,.,TRBJ2-1
CASRPPLAGVHGELFF,TGTGCCAGCAGGCCACCACTAGCGGGGGTGCACGGGGAGCTGTTTTTT,TRBV7-8,TRBD2,once,TRBJ2-2
CASTSGRNHGYTF,TGTGCCAGCACCTCCGGGAGAAACCATGGCTACACCTTC,TRBV6-1,.,once,TRBJ1-2
CASSSYRGTDTQYF,TGTGCCAGTAGTTCATACAGGGGTACAGATACGCAGTATTTT,TRBV19,TRBD1,.,TRBJ2-3
CASSGPGTGTYTQYF,TGTGCCAGCAGTGGCCCCGGGACAGGGACATATACGCAGTATTTT,TRBV25-1,TRBD1,few,TRBJ2-3
CASSSDTIEAFF,TGTGCCAGCAGCTCCGACACGATTGAAGCTTTCTTT,TRBV7-2,.,many,TRBJ1-1
CASSDGLASRNEQFF,TGTGCCAGCAGTGACGGACTAGCCTCAAGGAATGAGCAGTTCTTC,TRBV25-1,TRBD2,.,TRBJ2-1
CASSGGTGVFGTDTQYF,TGTGCCAGCAGCGGCGGGACAGGGGTTTTTGGCACAGATACGCAGTATTTT,TRBV9,TRBD1,.,TRBJ2-3
CASRTRTGELFF,TGTGCCAGCAGGACACGAACCGGGGAGCTGTTTTTT,TRBV6-5,.,few,TRBJ2-2
CASSLGPGLAGEGDTQYF,TGTGCCAGCAGCTTAGGACCGGGACTAGCGGGAGAAGGAGATACGCAGTACTTC,TRBV7-3,TRBD2,few,TRBJ2-5
CATSDIDRPEELFF,TGTGCCACCAGTGACATCGACAGGCCGGAGGAACTGTTTTTT,TRBV24-1,.,few,TRBJ1-4
CASSQAAWGGIDEKLFF,TGTGCCAGCAGCCAAGCGGCTTGGGGGGGAATCGATGAAAAACTGTTTTTT,TRBV2,.,.,TRBJ1-4
CASSLTSAPSSYEQYF,TGTGCCAGCAGCTTAACTTCGGCCCCGAGCTCCTACGAGCAGTACTTC,TRBV7-2,.,.,TRBJ2-7
CASSQGGGNYGYTF,TGCGCCAGCAGCCAAGGGGGGGGGAACTATGGCTACACCTTC,TRBV4-1,.,many,TRBJ1-2
CATSTPGHYNSPLHF,TGTGCCACCAGCACCCCGGGACACTATAATTCACCCCTCCACTTT,TRBV15,.,few,TRBJ1-6
CATSDFTGDGYTF,TGTGCCACCAGTGATTTTACAGGGGATGGCTACACCTTC,TRBV24-1,TRBD1,.,TRBJ1-2
CASKRTASGNTIYF,TGCGCCAGCAAGAGGACTGCCTCTGGAAACACCATATATTTT,TRBV10-1,.,.,TRBJ1-3
CACSLVGEETQYF,TGTGCCTGCAGCTTAGTTGGGGAAGAGACCCAGTACTTC,TRBV7-9,.,.,TRBJ2-5
CASSISHRGETQYF,TGCGCCAGCAGCATTTCACACAGGGGGGAGACCCAGTACTTC,TRBV5-1,TRBD1,many,TRBJ2-5
CASNVGTYNEQFF,TGTGCCAGTAATGTAGGCACCTACAATGAGCAGTTCTTC,TRBV19,.,.,TRBJ2-1
CASRQNSGPSTDTQYF,TGTGCCAGCAGGCAAAATAGCGGGCCTAGCACAGATACGCAGTATTTT,TRBV12-3/TRBV12-4,TRBD2,.,TRBJ2-3